The TCR beta chain described here comes from a study of blood T cell repertoires in COVID-19. The overall study: Collection of acute and convalescent COVID-19 samples took place in the United States, Italy and Spain.

The J segment lost 0 bases and the V segment lost 0 bases, leaving 3 bases of the junction unmatched. There are 15 residues in the CDR3. Germline V gene sequence: CDR1 SGHRS, CDR2 YFSETQ. The protocol was immunoSEQ multiplex PCR, while the TCRdb copy is restricted to in-frame clones and leaves out a portion. The sample records about 50,000 clones, 80% to 90% being singletons. The J gene is TRBJ2-7, the V gene TRBV5-1, with TRBD2 matching 7 bases. The specimen sequenced was peripheral blood. This sequence was found in a human donor in a cohort sampled during active COVID-19. The donor label of this sample is uncertain. CDR3 amino acids: CASSLGRDYSYEQYF. CDR3 in DNA: TGCGCCAGCAGCTTGGGGAGGGACTACTCCTACGAGCAGTACTTC. Full variable domain (outside the CDR3, taken from reference TRBV5-1 and TRBJ2-7): KAGVTQTPRYLIKTRGQQVTLSCSPISGHRSVSWYQQTPGQGLQFLFEYFSETQRNKGNFPGRFSGRQFSNSRSEMNVSTLELGDSALYLCASSLGRDYSYEQYFGPGTRLTVT.